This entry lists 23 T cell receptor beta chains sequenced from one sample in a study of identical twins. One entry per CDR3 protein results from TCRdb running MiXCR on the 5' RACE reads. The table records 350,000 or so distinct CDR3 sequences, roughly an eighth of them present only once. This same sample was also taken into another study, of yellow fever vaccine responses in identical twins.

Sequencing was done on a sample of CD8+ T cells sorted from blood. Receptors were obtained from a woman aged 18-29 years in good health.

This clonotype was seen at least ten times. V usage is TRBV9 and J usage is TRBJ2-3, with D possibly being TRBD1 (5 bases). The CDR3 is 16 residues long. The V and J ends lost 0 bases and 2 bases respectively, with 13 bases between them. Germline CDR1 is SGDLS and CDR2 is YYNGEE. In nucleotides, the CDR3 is TGTGCCAGCAGCGTAGAGGTGCAGGGTATCACAGATACGCAGTATTTT. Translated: CASSVEVQGITDTQYF.

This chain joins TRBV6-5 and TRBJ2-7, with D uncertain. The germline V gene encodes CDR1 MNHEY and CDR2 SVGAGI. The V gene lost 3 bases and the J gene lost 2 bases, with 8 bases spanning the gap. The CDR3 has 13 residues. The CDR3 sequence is CASSYGRTYEQYF. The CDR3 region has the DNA TGTGCCAGCAGTTATGGACGAACCTACGAGCAGTACTTC.

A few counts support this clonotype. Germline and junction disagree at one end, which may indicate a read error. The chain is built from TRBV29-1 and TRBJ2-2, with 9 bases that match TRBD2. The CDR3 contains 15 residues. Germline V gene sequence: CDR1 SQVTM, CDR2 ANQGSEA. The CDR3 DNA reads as TGCAGCGTAGAAGACGGGACTAGCTCGGTCGGGGAGCTGTTTTTT. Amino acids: CSVEDGTSSVGELFF.

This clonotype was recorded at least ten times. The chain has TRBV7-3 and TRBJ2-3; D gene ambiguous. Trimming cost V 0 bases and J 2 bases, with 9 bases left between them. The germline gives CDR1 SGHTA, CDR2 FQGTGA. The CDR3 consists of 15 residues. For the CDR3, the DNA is TGTGCCAGCAGCTTAACGTTCGCCGACACAGATACGCAGTATTTT. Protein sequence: CASSLTFADTDTQYF.

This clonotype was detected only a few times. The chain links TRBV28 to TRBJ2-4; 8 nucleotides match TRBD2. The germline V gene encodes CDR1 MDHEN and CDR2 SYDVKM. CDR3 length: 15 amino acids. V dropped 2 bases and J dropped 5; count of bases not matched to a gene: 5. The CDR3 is CASSLVGTSENIQYF. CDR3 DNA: TGTGCCAGCAGTTTAGTTGGGACTAGTGAAAACATTCAGTACTTC.

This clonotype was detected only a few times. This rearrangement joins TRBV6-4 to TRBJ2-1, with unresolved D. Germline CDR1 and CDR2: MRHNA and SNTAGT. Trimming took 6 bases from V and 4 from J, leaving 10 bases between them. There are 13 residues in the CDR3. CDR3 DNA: TGTGCCAGCAGCGCCACCCTGTACAATGAGCAGTTCTTC. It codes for CASSATLYNEQFF.

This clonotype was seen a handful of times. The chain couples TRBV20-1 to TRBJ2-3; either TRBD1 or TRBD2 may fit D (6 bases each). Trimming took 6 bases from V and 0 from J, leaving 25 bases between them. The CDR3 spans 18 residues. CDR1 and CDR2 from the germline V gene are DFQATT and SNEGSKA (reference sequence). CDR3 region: CSALGGRGERDSTDTQYF. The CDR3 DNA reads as TGCAGTGCCCTGGGGGGCAGGGGCGAACGAGATAGCACAGATACGCAGTATTTT.

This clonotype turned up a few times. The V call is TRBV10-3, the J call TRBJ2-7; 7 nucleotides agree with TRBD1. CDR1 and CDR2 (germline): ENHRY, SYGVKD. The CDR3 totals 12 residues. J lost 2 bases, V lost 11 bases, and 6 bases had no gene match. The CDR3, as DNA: TGTGCCGCCAGGGACAGCCCCTACGAGCAGTACTTC. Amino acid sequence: CAARDSPYEQYF.

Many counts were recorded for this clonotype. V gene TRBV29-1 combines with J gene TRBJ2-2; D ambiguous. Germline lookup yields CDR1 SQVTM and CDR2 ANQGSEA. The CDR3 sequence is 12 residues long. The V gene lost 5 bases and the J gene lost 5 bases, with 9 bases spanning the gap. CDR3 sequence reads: CSVRMVTGELFF. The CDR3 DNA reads TGCAGCGTTCGTATGGTTACCGGGGAGCTGTTTTTT.

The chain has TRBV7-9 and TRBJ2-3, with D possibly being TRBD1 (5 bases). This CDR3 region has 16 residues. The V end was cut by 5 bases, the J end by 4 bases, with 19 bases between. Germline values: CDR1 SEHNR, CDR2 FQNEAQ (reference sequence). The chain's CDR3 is CASSMDAGFHADTQYF. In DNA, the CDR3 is TGTGCCAGCAGCATGGATGCAGGGTTCCATGCAGATACGCAGTATTTT.

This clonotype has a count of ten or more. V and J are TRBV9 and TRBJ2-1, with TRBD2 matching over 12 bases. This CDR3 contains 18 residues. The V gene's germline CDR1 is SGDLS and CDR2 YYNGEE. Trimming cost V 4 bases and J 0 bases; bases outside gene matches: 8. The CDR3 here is CASSPTSGGPSSYNEQFF. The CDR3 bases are TGTGCCAGCAGCCCCACTAGCGGGGGGCCTAGCTCCTACAATGAGCAGTTCTTC.

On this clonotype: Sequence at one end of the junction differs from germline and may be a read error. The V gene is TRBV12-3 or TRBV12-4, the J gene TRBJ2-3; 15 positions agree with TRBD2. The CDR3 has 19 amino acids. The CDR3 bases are TGTGCCATCAGTTTAGCCGGAATTCCCGGGACTAGCGGGGGGGATACGCAGTATTTT. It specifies CAISLAGIPGTSGGDTQYF.

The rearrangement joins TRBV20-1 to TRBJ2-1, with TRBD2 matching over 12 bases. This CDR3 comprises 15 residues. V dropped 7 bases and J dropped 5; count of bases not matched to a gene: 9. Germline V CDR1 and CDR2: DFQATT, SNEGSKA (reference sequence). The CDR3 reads CSVEGLAGGNNEQFF. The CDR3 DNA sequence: TGCAGTGTAGAGGGGCTAGCGGGAGGGAACAATGAGCAGTTCTTC.

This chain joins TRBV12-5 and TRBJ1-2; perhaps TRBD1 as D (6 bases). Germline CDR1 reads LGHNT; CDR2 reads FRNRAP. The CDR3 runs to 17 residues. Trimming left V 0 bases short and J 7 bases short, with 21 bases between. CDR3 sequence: CASGLVGVGQGLFGYTF. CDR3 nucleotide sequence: TGTGCTAGTGGTTTGGTAGGAGTCGGGCAGGGGCTTTTTGGCTACACCTTC. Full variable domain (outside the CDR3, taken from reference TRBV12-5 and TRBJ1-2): DARVTQTPRHKVTEMGQEVTMRCQPILGHNTVFWYRQTMMQGLELLAYFRNRAPLDDSGMPKDRFSAEMPDATLATLKIQPSEPRDSAVYFCASGLVGVGQGLFGYTFGSGTRLTVV.

CDR3 residues: CASSTISTGGDYNEQFF. DNA for the CDR3: TGTGCCAGCAGTACCATCTCTACAGGGGGCGATTACAATGAGCAGTTCTTC. The chain joins TRBV27 to TRBJ2-1; 9 bases are a match to TRBD1. The CDR3 has 17 residues. Trimming cost V 5 bases and J 4 bases; bases outside gene matches: 12. CDR1 is MNHEY, CDR2 SMNVEV, per germline (reference sequence).

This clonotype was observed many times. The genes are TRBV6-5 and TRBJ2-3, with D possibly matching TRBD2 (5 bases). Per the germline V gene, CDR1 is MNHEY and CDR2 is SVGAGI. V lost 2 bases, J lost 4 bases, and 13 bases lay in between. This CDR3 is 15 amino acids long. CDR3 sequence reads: CASSYLGRSADTQYF. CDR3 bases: TGTGCCAGCAGTTACCTGGGGAGATCGGCAGATACGCAGTATTTT.

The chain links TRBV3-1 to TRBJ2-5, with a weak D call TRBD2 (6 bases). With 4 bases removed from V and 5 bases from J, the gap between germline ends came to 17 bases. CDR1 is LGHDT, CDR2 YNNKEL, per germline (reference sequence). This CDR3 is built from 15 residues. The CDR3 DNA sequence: TGTGCCAGCAGCCTCCTACGGAGGGGAATCGAGACCCAGTACTTC. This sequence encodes CASSLLRRGIETQYF.

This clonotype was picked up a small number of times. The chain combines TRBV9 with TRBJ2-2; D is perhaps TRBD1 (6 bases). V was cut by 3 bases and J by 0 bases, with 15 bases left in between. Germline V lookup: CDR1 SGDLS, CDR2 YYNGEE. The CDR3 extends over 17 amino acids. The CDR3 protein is CASSERQATANTGELFF. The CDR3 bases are TGTGCCAGCAGCGAGCGACAGGCCACCGCGAACACCGGGGAGCTGTTTTTT.

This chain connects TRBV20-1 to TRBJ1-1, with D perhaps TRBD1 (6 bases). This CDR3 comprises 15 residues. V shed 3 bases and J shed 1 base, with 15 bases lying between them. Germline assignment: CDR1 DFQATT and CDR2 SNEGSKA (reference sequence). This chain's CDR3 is CSASDFGGANTEAFF. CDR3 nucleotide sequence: TGCAGTGCTAGTGATTTCGGGGGCGCGAACACTGAAGCTTTCTTT.

CDR3 protein: CASSLVIAGDNTGELFF. Written as DNA, the CDR3 is TGCGCCAGCAGCTTGGTTATAGCGGGGGATAACACCGGGGAGCTGTTTTTT. The rearrangement uses TRBV5-1 and TRBJ2-2; 9 nucleotides agree with TRBD2. The CDR3 has 17 amino acids. J was trimmed by 2 bases and V by 0 bases; bases with no gene match: 5. In germline, CDR1 is SGHRS, CDR2 YFSETQ.

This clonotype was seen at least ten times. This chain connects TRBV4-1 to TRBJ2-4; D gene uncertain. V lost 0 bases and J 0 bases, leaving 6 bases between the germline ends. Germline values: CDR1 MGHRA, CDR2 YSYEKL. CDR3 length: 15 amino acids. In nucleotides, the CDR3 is TGCGCCAGCAGCCAAGAAAGGGTAGCCAAAAACATTCAGTACTTC. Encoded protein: CASSQERVAKNIQYF.

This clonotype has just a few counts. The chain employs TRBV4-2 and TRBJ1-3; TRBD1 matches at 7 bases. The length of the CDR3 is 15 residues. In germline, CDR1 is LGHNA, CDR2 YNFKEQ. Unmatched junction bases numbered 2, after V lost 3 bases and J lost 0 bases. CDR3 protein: CASSQWTGSGNTIYF. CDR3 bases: TGTGCCAGCAGCCAGTGGACAGGCTCTGGAAACACCATATATTTT.

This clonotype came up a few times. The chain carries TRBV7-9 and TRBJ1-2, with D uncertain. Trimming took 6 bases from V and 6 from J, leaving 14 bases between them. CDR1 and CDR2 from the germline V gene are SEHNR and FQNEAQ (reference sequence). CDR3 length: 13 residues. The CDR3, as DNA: TGTGCCAGCAGACAAGCCCGCGGGGATGGCTACACCTTC. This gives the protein CASRQARGDGYTF.